A selection of T cell receptor beta chains follows, all from one sample in a study of vaccination and CD4 T cells after COVID-19. No antigen has been identified for these receptors. TCRdb re-derived calls from the PCR reads in MiXCR, one entry per CDR3 protein. The sample holds approximately 19,000 distinct CDR3 sequences, nearly 55% seen once. The sequencing sample was made of CD4+ T cells from blood, cultured in vitro. Every receptor here comes from a human donor who had recovered from COVID-19. CDR3s include the opening cysteine and the closing phenylalanine or tryptophan. Fields, in order: V gene, J gene, CDR3 length, D gene, clone size, CDR3 protein, CDR3 DNA. D genes are given only for firm matches. The listing skips clone size in some rows; elsewhere it reads once, few, many or a size class.

>TRBV20-1|TRBJ1-3|15|.|few
CSARSGAGTGNTIYF
TGCAGTGCTAGATCCGGGGCAGGGACTGGAAACACCATATATTTT
>TRBV11-2|TRBJ1-2|13|.|few
CASSPDRSYGYTF
TGTGCCAGCAGCCCAGACAGGAGCTATGGCTACACCTTC
>TRBV6-1|TRBJ1-1|13|.|few
CASSGQMNTEAFF
TGTGCCAGCAGTGGGCAGATGAACACTGAAGCTTTCTTT
>TRBV3-1|TRBJ1-2|13|.|few
CASSHPDGEGYTF
TGTGCCAGCAGCCACCCCGATGGGGAGGGCTACACCTTC
>TRBV24-1|TRBJ2-2|16|.|.
CATSDFGPGSTGELFF
TGTGCCACCAGTGATTTCGGGCCCGGGAGCACCGGGGAGCTGTTTTTT
>TRBV12-3/TRBV12-4|TRBJ1-2|12|.|.
CASSLGEGGYTF
TGTGCCAGCAGTTTAGGAGAAGGTGGCTACACCTTC
>TRBV27|TRBJ1-6|14|.|.
CASSNREGNSPLHF
TGTGCCAGCAGCAACAGGGAGGGAAATTCACCCCTCCACTTT
>TRBV7-2|TRBJ2-5|16|TRBD2|.
CASSLGLAGLRETQYF
TGTGCCAGCAGCTTGGGACTAGCGGGCTTGAGGGAGACCCAGTACTTC
>TRBV20-1|TRBJ1-2|14|TRBD1|.
CSAQQGANNYGYTF
TGCAGTGCTCAACAGGGGGCGAATAACTATGGCTACACCTTC
>TRBV7-6|TRBJ2-7|12|.|.
CASSGGSYEQYF
TGTGCCAGCAGCGGGGGGTCATACGAGCAGTACTTC
>TRBV6-1|TRBJ1-3|16|.|.
CASSSGTTRSGNTIYF
TGTGCCAGCAGCTCCGGGACCACAAGGAGCGGAAACACCATATATTTT
>TRBV6-2/TRBV6-3|TRBJ1-1|13|.|.
CASSYSLNTEAFF
TGTGCCAGCAGTTACTCTCTGAACACTGAAGCTTTCTTT
>TRBV20-1|TRBJ2-3|15|.|few
CSARGLGSRTDTQYF
TGCAGTGCTAGAGGTCTGGGTTCCCGCACAGATACGCAGTATTTT
>TRBV10-1|TRBJ2-7|12|TRBD1|once
CASSAATGGSYF
TGCGCCAGCAGTGCGGCGACAGGGGGCTCGTACTTC
>TRBV3-1|TRBJ1-5|14|.|.
CASSRRQVDQPQHF
TGTGCCAGCAGCCGACGACAGGTAGATCAGCCCCAGCATTTT
>TRBV5-1|TRBJ2-4|17|.|.
CASSPWDGLIAKNIQYF
TGCGCCAGCAGCCCCTGGGACGGGCTTATAGCCAAAAACATTCAGTACTTC
>TRBV5-1|TRBJ1-5|14|.|.
CASSLVGLGQPQHF
TGCGCCAGCAGCTTGGTAGGGTTGGGACAGCCCCAGCATTTT
>TRBV10-1|TRBJ1-1|13|.|.
CASSPGGGTEAFF
TGCGCCAGCAGCCCCGGGGGCGGCACTGAAGCTTTCTTT
>TRBV20-1|TRBJ2-7|13|.|.
CSAREQVVHEQYF
TGCAGTGCTAGAGAACAGGTAGTCCACGAGCAGTACTTC
>TRBV6-5|TRBJ1-1|14|.|.
CASSSPQWGTEAFF
TGTGCCAGCAGTTCCCCTCAATGGGGGACTGAAGCTTTCTTT
>TRBV4-2|TRBJ2-5|16|TRBD2|.
CASSQELAGGGETQYF
TGTGCCAGCAGCCAAGAGCTAGCGGGAGGGGGGGAGACCCAGTACTTC
>TRBV27|TRBJ1-6|14|.|few
CASSKGSYNSPLHF
TGTGCCAGCAGTAAGGGCTCCTATAATTCACCCCTCCACTTT
>TRBV19|TRBJ1-2|13|TRBD1|.
CASRRQGLNGYTF
TGTGCCAGTAGGCGACAGGGGTTGAACGGCTACACCTTC
>TRBV18|TRBJ1-1|14|.|few
CASSPGGGNTEAFF
TGTGCCAGCTCACCAGGGGGCGGGAACACTGAAGCTTTCTTT
>TRBV4-2|TRBJ2-5|16|TRBD2|few
CASSQGTGGPGETQYF
TGTGCCAGCAGCCAAGGTACGGGAGGGCCTGGAGAGACCCAGTACTTC
>TRBV24-1|TRBJ2-7|18|.|.
CATSDLPGTVGPDYEQYF
TGTGCCACCAGTGATTTGCCCGGGACGGTCGGGCCAGACTACGAGCAGTACTTC
>TRBV29-1|TRBJ2-5|15|TRBD1|.
CSVGQTGAFGETQYF
TGCAGCGTTGGACAGACAGGGGCCTTTGGGGAGACCCAGTACTTC
>TRBV2|TRBJ2-1|15|TRBD1|.
CASGPGQGVINQQFF
TGTGCCAGCGGCCCGGGACAGGGAGTAATCAATCAGCAGTTCTTC
>TRBV6-1|TRBJ1-4|17|TRBD1|few
CASRRTGGGGSGEKLFF
TGTGCCAGCAGAAGGACAGGGGGCGGAGGTTCGGGGGAAAAACTGTTTTTT
>TRBV20-1|TRBJ1-4|15|TRBD1|few
CSARDPRTGFEKLFF
TGCAGTGCTAGAGATCCTCGGACAGGGTTTGAAAAACTGTTTTTT
>TRBV27|TRBJ2-7|16|.|.
CASSPRRGPTTYEQYF
TGTGCCAGCAGTCCCCGCCGAGGGCCCACCACCTACGAGCAGTACTTC
>TRBV6-1|TRBJ2-6|15|.|.
CASSRPVGRANVLTF
TGTGCCAGCAGTCGACCGGTTGGTAGGGCCAACGTCCTGACTTTC
>TRBV6-1|TRBJ1-5|15|.|few
CASRSLQGSNQPQHF
TGTGCCAGCCGATCTTTACAGGGTAGCAATCAGCCCCAGCATTTT
>TRBV7-7|TRBJ2-5|16|TRBD2|.
CASSLAGLAGQETQYF
TGTGCCAGCAGCTTAGCGGGACTAGCGGGCCAAGAGACCCAGTACTTC
>TRBV6-1|TRBJ2-2|16|TRBD1|.
CASKRQGATNTGELFF
TGTGCCAGCAAACGGCAGGGGGCCACGAACACCGGGGAGCTGTTTTTT
>TRBV6-5|TRBJ1-2|19|.|.
CASSYSKQDPGAPNYGYTF
TGTGCCAGCAGTTACTCGAAACAAGACCCAGGGGCTCCTAACTATGGCTACACCTTC
>TRBV28|TRBJ1-4|15|TRBD1|.
CASSPRTGGYEKLFF
TGTGCCAGCAGTCCCCGGACAGGGGGTTACGAAAAACTGTTTTTT
>TRBV11-2|TRBJ1-2|13|.|few
CASSSGTTHGYTF
TGTGCCAGCAGCTCCGGGACAACTCATGGCTACACCTTC
>TRBV7-2|TRBJ2-1|17|.|.
CASSLGGWGSTEDEQFF
TGTGCCAGCAGCTTAGGGGGGTGGGGGTCAACGGAAGATGAGCAGTTCTTC
>TRBV7-9|TRBJ2-2|17|.|.
CASSFSRTARNTGELFF
TGTGCCAGCAGCTTTTCCAGGACAGCTCGGAACACCGGGGAGCTGTTTTTT
>TRBV24-1|TRBJ2-2|17|TRBD2|few
CATSDPGTSGGTGELFF
TGTGCCACCAGTGACCCCGGGACTAGCGGAGGTACCGGGGAGCTGTTTTTT
>TRBV5-1|TRBJ2-1|16|TRBD2|.
CASSYWTSGSYNEQFF
TGCGCCAGCAGCTACTGGACTAGCGGGAGTTACAATGAGCAGTTCTTC
>TRBV15|TRBJ2-1|15|.|.
CATSSRTGTHKEQFF
TGTGCCACCAGCAGCCGAACTGGGACCCACAAGGAGCAGTTCTTC
>TRBV7-2|TRBJ1-2|15|.|.
CASSSRTERGYGYTF
TGTGCCAGCAGCTCCCGGACAGAAAGAGGCTATGGCTACACCTTC
>TRBV6-2/TRBV6-3|TRBJ2-3|16|TRBD2|.
CASSYMSGREPDTQYF
TGTGCCAGCAGTTACATGAGCGGGAGGGAGCCAGATACGCAGTATTTT
>TRBV6-5|TRBJ2-3|17|.|.
CASSYRAAETSTDTQYF
TGTGCCAGCAGTTACAGGGCTGCGGAAACTAGCACAGATACGCAGTATTTT
>TRBV5-1|TRBJ2-5|14|.|.
CASSLEGRQETQYF
TGCGCCAGCAGCTTGGAAGGTCGACAAGAGACCCAGTACTTC
>TRBV29-1|TRBJ1-1|13|TRBD1|.
CSVAGQGNTEAFF
TGCAGCGTTGCTGGACAGGGGAACACTGAAGCTTTCTTT
>TRBV30|TRBJ1-2|14|.|.
CAWSSLVDAGGYTF
TGTGCCTGGAGTTCTTTAGTGGATGCGGGGGGCTACACCTTC
>TRBV27|TRBJ2-7|14|.|.
CASSLRNAHGEQYF
TGTGCCAGCAGTTTACGAAATGCCCACGGGGAGCAGTACTTC
>TRBV11-2|TRBJ2-1|16|TRBD2|few
CASSFTSGIGGNEQFF
TGTGCCAGCAGCTTTACTAGCGGGATAGGAGGGAATGAGCAGTTCTTC
>TRBV6-2/TRBV6-3|TRBJ1-5|17|TRBD1|few
CASSPPGTGIPNQPQHF
TGTGCCAGCAGTCCCCCTGGGACAGGGATACCCAATCAGCCCCAGCATTTT
>TRBV20-1|TRBJ2-2|16|TRBD1|few
CSAYTPGTGNPGELFF
TGCAGTGCGTACACTCCCGGGACAGGGAATCCCGGGGAGCTGTTTTTT
>TRBV19|TRBJ2-3|15|TRBD2|.
CASSPRAGGADTQYF
TGTGCCAGTAGTCCCCGAGCGGGAGGGGCAGATACGCAGTATTTT
>TRBV29-1|TRBJ2-3|13|TRBD1|few
CSVDRGGTDTQYF
TGCAGCGTGGACAGGGGAGGCACAGATACGCAGTATTTT
>TRBV5-1|TRBJ2-5|14|.|.
CASSLTGSGETQYF
TGCGCCAGCAGTTTGACGGGCTCGGGAGAGACCCAGTACTTC
>TRBV6-1|TRBJ1-1|13|.|few
CASSASLGKQAFF
TGTGCCAGCAGCGCATCCTTGGGGAAGCAGGCTTTCTTT
>TRBV5-1|TRBJ2-1|15|.|.
CASSPQGGTYNEQFF
TGCGCCAGCAGCCCCCAAGGCGGGACCTACAATGAGCAGTTCTTC